Presented here are 3 T cell receptor beta chains from one specimen sequenced in a study of blood T cell repertoires in COVID-19. The assay was immunoSEQ multiplex PCR, and TCRdb's table has in-frame clones only and misses some. The top ten clones hold more than 2% of a sample with some 50,000 clones, 87% of them seen once. Sequenced material: peripheral blood. Every receptor here comes from a woman older than 75 with COVID-19, enrolled during active disease.

This CDR3 is CASSSGGAGRNTIYF. For the CDR3, the DNA is TGTGCCAGCAGTTCCGGGGGGGCAGGGAGAAACACCATATATTTT. V is TRBV6-6 and J is TRBJ1-3, with D possibly being TRBD1 (6 bases). Germline-derived CDR1 and CDR2 are MNHNY and SVGAGI (reference sequence). The CDR3 loop spans 15 amino acids. Trimming shortened V by 4 bases and J by 5 bases, and 15 bases separated the two germline ends.

The chain has TRBV9 and TRBJ1-6, with D uncertain. CDR1 is SGDLS, CDR2 YYNGEE, per germline. Trimming stripped 3 bases from V and 0 bases from J, with 10 bases between. The CDR3 length is 16 residues. DNA for the CDR3: TGTGCCAGCAGCGCCCGAGGGAGCTCCTATAATTCACCCCTCCACTTT. Protein sequence: CASSARGSSYNSPLHF.

This clone appeared a single time. The genes are TRBV30 and TRBJ1-5; D unclear. The V end was cut by 0 bases, the J end by 0 bases, with 6 bases between. Per the germline V gene, CDR1 is GTSNPN and CDR2 is SVGIG (reference sequence). The CDR3 is 14 amino acids. The CDR3 DNA sequence: TGTGCCTGGAGTGTATTGTATAGCAATCAGCCCCAGCATTTT. Translating it yields CAWSVLYSNQPQHF.